The 25 T cell receptor beta chains below come from one sample, sequenced in a study of response to subunit inactivated influenza vaccine. One entry per CDR3 protein results from TCRdb running MiXCR on the RT-PCR reads. This table has over 150,000 distinct CDR3 sequences, approximately 12% appearing once. The sequencing used CD8+ T cells sorted from PBMCs, collected 23 months after vaccination. The source is a man aged 50 to 75 who received an inactivated influenza vaccine.

The chain employs TRBV11-2 and TRBJ1-1, with no clear D. Trimming shortened V by 0 bases and J by 8 bases, and 10 bases separated the two germline ends. CDR3 length: 13 amino acids. Germline V gene data show CDR1 as SGHAT and CDR2 as FQNNGV. The CDR3 is CASSLDSPREAFF. The CDR3 nucleotides read TGTGCCAGCAGCTTAGATAGCCCCAGAGAAGCTTTCTTT. Full variable domain (outside the CDR3, taken from reference TRBV11-2 and TRBJ1-1): EAGVAQSPRYKIIEKRQSVAFWCNPISGHATLYWYQQILGQGPKLLIQFQNNGVVDDSQLPKDRFSAERLKGVDSTLKIQPAKLEDSAVYLCASSLDSPREAFFGQGTRLTVV.

This clonotype was seen repeatedly, ten times or more. The chain recombines TRBV5-1 with TRBJ2-7; tentative D call: TRBD1 (5 bases). The germline CDR1 and CDR2 sequences are SGHRS and YFSETQ. The CDR3 is made up of 13 amino acids. Trimming removed 7 bases from V and 3 bases from J, with 14 bases in between. CDR3 nucleotide sequence: TGCGCCAGCGGGGCCGGAAGCTTCTACGAGCAGTACTTC. It is translated as CASGAGSFYEQYF. The full variable domain, rest sourced from reference TRBV5-1 and TRBJ2-7, is KAGVTQTPRYLIKTRGQQVTLSCSPISGHRSVSWYQQTPGQGLQFLFEYFSETQRNKGNFPGRFSGRQFSNSRSEMNVSTLELGDSALYLCASGAGSFYEQYFGPGTRLTVT.

The chain carries TRBV29-1 and TRBJ1-1, with TRBD1 as a possible D gene (5 bases). The CDR3 is 14 residues long. Germline V gene lookup returns CDR1 SQVTM and CDR2 ANQGSEA. Trimming left V 7 bases short and J 0 bases short, with 15 bases between. Written as DNA, the CDR3 is TGCAGCGAACGGGACGAGGGGCTGAACACTGAAGCTTTCTTT. The encoded protein is CSERDEGLNTEAFF.

This clonotype appeared many times. The genes are TRBV2 and TRBJ2-5; D remains ambiguous. CDR3 length equals 12 residues. The V end was cut by 6 bases, the J end by 1 base, with 6 bases between. Germline V gives CDR1 SNHLY, CDR2 FYNNEI. The CDR3 loop reads CASRNPQETQYF. The CDR3 DNA is TGTGCCAGCAGGAACCCCCAAGAGACCCAGTACTTC.

The rearrangement joins TRBV6-5 to TRBJ2-7; D gene ambiguous. Germline V lookup: CDR1 MNHEY, CDR2 SVGAGI. The CDR3 totals 14 residues. Trimming stripped 2 bases from V and 5 bases from J, with 13 bases between. The CDR3 loop reads CASSYKIGLDEQYF. The DNA for the CDR3 is TGTGCCAGCAGTTACAAAATCGGCTTGGACGAGCAGTACTTC.

This clonotype was counted many times. This sequence joins TRBV3-1 and TRBJ2-5, with 9 bases identical to TRBD2. Germline V gives CDR1 LGHDT, CDR2 YNNKEL (reference sequence). The CDR3 spans 17 residues. J gave up 2 bases and V 4 bases, and 11 bases lay outside the gene matches. The CDR3 region has the DNA TGTGCCAGCAGCCCTGGACTTAGCGGGGGTTCACAAGAGACCCAGTACTTC. It yields the protein CASSPGLSGGSQETQYF.

CDR3 nucleotides: TGTGCCAGCAGTTATAAACAGACTTCTGAAGCTTTCTTT. Amino acid sequence: CASSYKQTSEAFF. This chain links TRBV6-5 with TRBJ1-1, with unresolved D. V was trimmed by 3 bases and J by 6 bases, leaving 11 bases between them. Germline V gene data show CDR1 as MNHEY and CDR2 as SVGAGI. This CDR3 has 13 residues.

This clonotype came up many times. The rearrangement uses TRBV7-6 and TRBJ1-2, with D unclear. CDR3 length equals 14 residues. The V end was cut by 2 bases, the J end by 3 bases, with 10 bases between. CDR1 is SGHVS and CDR2 is FNYEAQ in the germline V gene. Here the CDR3 reads CASSLYSGHYGYTF. The CDR3 nucleotides read TGTGCCAGCAGCTTATATTCCGGACACTATGGCTACACCTTC.

The chain is built from TRBV11-2 and TRBJ2-1; D may be TRBD2 (5 bases). Germline CDR1 is SGHAT and CDR2 is FQNNGV. There are 13 residues in the CDR3. Trimming removed 5 bases at V and 4 bases at J, with 9 bases between. CDR3 sequence (DNA): TGTGCCAGCAGCCCTACTAGATACAATGAGCAGTTCTTC. As protein: CASSPTRYNEQFF.

Only a few counts were recorded for this clonotype. The rearrangement joins TRBV7-8 to TRBJ2-7; 8 bases fit TRBD2. This CDR3 is 13 amino acids long. With V trimmed by 1 base and J by 6 bases, 2 bases remained unmatched. Germline CDR1 is SGHVS and CDR2 is FQNEAQ. The CDR3 DNA reads TGTGCCAGCAGCTTAGTAGCGGGAAGCGAGCAGTACTTC. Translation gives CASSLVAGSEQYF.

This clonotype was counted at least ten times. The V call is TRBV9, the J call TRBJ2-2; D is unresolved. The CDR3 length is 18 residues. Per the germline V gene, CDR1 is SGDLS and CDR2 is YYNGEE. With 0 bases removed from V and 0 bases from J, the gap between germline ends came to 15 bases. This chain's CDR3 is CASSVDLSGPANTGELFF. The CDR3 DNA reads TGTGCCAGCAGCGTAGACCTATCCGGGCCCGCGAACACCGGGGAGCTGTTTTTT. The full variable domain, completed using reference TRBV9 and TRBJ2-2, is DSGVTQTPKHLITATGQRVTLRCSPRSGDLSVYWYQQSLDQGLQFLIQYYNGEERAKGNILERFSAQQFPDLHSELNLSSLELGDSALYFCASSVDLSGPANTGELFFGEGSRLTVL.

This clonotype has at least ten counts. The chain recombines TRBV20-1 with TRBJ1-2; the D gene is possibly TRBD1 (5 bases). The CDR3 is 15 amino acids. Germline assignment: CDR1 DFQATT and CDR2 SNEGSKA (reference sequence). V was trimmed by 0 bases and J by 4 bases, leaving 15 bases between them. This CDR3 reads CSARDLKGPVYGYTF. CDR3 coding DNA: TGCAGTGCTAGAGATCTTAAGGGGCCGGTCTATGGCTACACCTTC.

The V gene is TRBV20-1, the J gene TRBJ2-7; tentative D call: TRBD2 (6 bases). V lost 0 bases and J lost 6, with 15 bases in between. This CDR3 contains 14 residues. CDR1 and CDR2 (germline): DFQATT, SNEGSKA (reference sequence). The chain's CDR3 is CSAREILLASEQYF. For the CDR3, the DNA is TGCAGTGCTAGAGAAATTCTACTAGCTAGCGAGCAGTACTTC.

This rearrangement joins TRBV7-8 to TRBJ1-2; no clear D gene. In germline, CDR1 is SGHVS, CDR2 FQNEAQ. This CDR3 is 16 amino acids long. Trimming took 2 bases from V and 0 from J, leaving 13 bases between them. CDR3 amino acids: CASSLRSDGANYGYTF. The CDR3 DNA is TGTGCCAGCAGCTTAAGATCGGACGGAGCTAACTATGGCTACACCTTC.

The chain couples TRBV2 to TRBJ2-7; 7 nucleotides line up with TRBD1. Germline V gene sequence: CDR1 SNHLY, CDR2 FYNNEI. Trimming cost V 6 bases and J 2 bases; bases outside gene matches: 10. There are 15 residues in the CDR3. CDR3 sequence: CASREQGIKAYEQYF. CDR3 nucleotide sequence: TGTGCCAGCAGAGAACAGGGGATCAAAGCCTACGAGCAGTACTTC. Full variable domain (outside the CDR3, taken from reference TRBV2 and TRBJ2-7): EPEVTQTPSHQVTQMGQEVILRCVPISNHLYFYWYRQILGQKVEFLVSFYNNEISEKSEIFDDQFSVERPDGSNFTLKIRSTKLEDSAMYFCASREQGIKAYEQYFGPGTRLTVT.

The chain joins TRBV3-1 to TRBJ2-5; TRBD2 agrees at 8 bases. CDR1 is LGHDT and CDR2 is YNNKEL in the germline V gene (reference sequence). V was clipped by 1 base and J by 4 bases; unmatched bases: 2. This CDR3 contains 14 residues. Written as DNA, the CDR3 is TGTGCCAGCAGCCAAGTGCTAGCGGGAGAGACCCAGTACTTC. Amino acids: CASSQVLAGETQYF.

V is TRBV29-1 and J is TRBJ2-7, with D perhaps TRBD1 (6 bases). In germline, CDR1 is SQVTM, CDR2 ANQGSEA. V was trimmed by 6 bases and J by 3 bases, leaving 12 bases between them. This CDR3 is 12 amino acids long. The CDR3 reads CSVGQTLYEQYF. The CDR3 coding sequence is TGCAGCGTCGGACAGACCCTCTACGAGCAGTACTTC.

This clonotype was seen ten or more times. The chain joins TRBV29-1 to TRBJ2-1; 8 bases line up with TRBD1. The CDR3 contains 16 residues. Losses at the gene ends were 1 base for V and 6 bases for J; bases not matched to a gene: 11. Germline CDR1 SQVTM, CDR2 ANQGSEA. CDR3 region: CSVEAGGPVYVNEQFF. The CDR3 DNA sequence: TGCAGCGTTGAAGCAGGGGGCCCCGTATATGTCAATGAGCAGTTCTTC.

The table lists this clonotype with a few counts. V gene TRBV20-1 combines with J gene TRBJ2-1, with TRBD2 matching over 9 bases. CDR3 length: 14 amino acids. V shed 3 bases, J shed 7 bases, and the junction held 7 bases outside the gene matches. Looked up from germline, CDR1 is DFQATT and CDR2 is SNEGSKA (reference sequence). The CDR3 here is CSASRAGGPNEQFF. Here the CDR3 DNA reads TGCAGTGCTAGTCGCGCGGGAGGGCCGAATGAGCAGTTCTTC.

This clonotype showed up many times. Written as DNA, the CDR3 is TGTGCCAGCAGCCCCCGGGCAGCGGGAGTACGGACAGATACGCAGTATTTT. This codes for CASSPRAAGVRTDTQYF. The chain employs TRBV7-8 and TRBJ2-3, with TRBD2 identical over 8 bases. Trimming at V came to 5 bases and at J to 3 bases, leaving 13 bases not matched to a gene. The germline gives CDR1 SGHVS, CDR2 FQNEAQ. This CDR3 spans 17 amino acids.

The chain links TRBV18 to TRBJ2-5; D is unresolved. V was shortened by 2 bases and J by 3 bases, with 19 bases between the two germline ends. The CDR3 has 17 amino acids. Germline CDR1 is KGHSH and CDR2 is LQKENI. The CDR3 region has the DNA TGTGCCAGCTCACCAGTGAGCCCCACAACCCCCAAAGAGACCCAGTACTTC. Translation gives CASSPVSPTTPKETQYF.

This clonotype was detected ten times or more. The chain joins TRBV28 to TRBJ2-1; 8 nucleotides align to TRBD2. V lost 9 bases, J lost 6 bases, and 13 bases stayed unmatched. The germline V gene encodes CDR1 MDHEN and CDR2 SYDVKM. The CDR3 loop spans 15 amino acids. The CDR3 loop is CASGFREGLSNEQFF. CDR3 nucleotide sequence: TGTGCCAGTGGGTTCCGGGAGGGTCTTAGCAATGAGCAGTTCTTC.

Only a few counts were recorded for this clonotype. The gene calls are TRBV5-1 and TRBJ2-1, with a weak D call TRBD2 (5 bases). Looked up from germline, CDR1 is SGHRS and CDR2 is YFSETQ. The CDR3 totals 15 residues. The germline V and J ends were trimmed by 3 bases and 8 bases, with 18 bases remaining between them. The CDR3 region is CASSYRGALSDEQFF. As DNA, the CDR3 is TGCGCCAGCAGCTACCGGGGAGCCTTATCCGATGAGCAGTTCTTC.

This clonotype occurred a few times. The chain has TRBV12-5 and TRBJ2-3, with a tentative D call TRBD2 (6 bases). In germline, CDR1 is LGHNT, CDR2 FRNRAP. V lost 5 bases and J lost 1, with 13 bases in between. The CDR3 totals 15 residues. Written as DNA, the CDR3 is TGTGCTAGTGGTCCTGGGACTTCTGGCACAGATACGCAGTATTTT. Amino acid sequence: CASGPGTSGTDTQYF.

A few counts support this clonotype. This sequence joins TRBV6-1 and TRBJ2-1, with D perhaps matching TRBD2 (5 bases). V was shortened by 4 bases and J by 0 bases, with 16 bases between the two germline ends. This CDR3 has 17 residues. Germline V gives CDR1 MNHNS, CDR2 SASEGT. The CDR3 DNA is TGTGCCAGCAGTGCCTTCTCCGGGGTAAACTCCTACAATGAGCAGTTCTTC. It is translated as CASSAFSGVNSYNEQFF.